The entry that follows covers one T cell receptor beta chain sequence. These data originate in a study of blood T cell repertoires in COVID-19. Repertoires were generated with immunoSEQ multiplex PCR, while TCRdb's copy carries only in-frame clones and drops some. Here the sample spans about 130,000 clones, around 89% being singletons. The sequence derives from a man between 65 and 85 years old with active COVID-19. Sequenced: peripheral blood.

The CDR3 DNA is TGTGCCAGCAGCGTAAGCGGGAACCCCTACAATGAGCAGTTCTTC. It yields the protein CASSVSGNPYNEQFF. The rearrangement joins TRBV9 to TRBJ2-1; TRBD2 matches at 7 bases. The CDR3 runs 15 residues. The V and J ends lost 1 base and 2 bases, in that order; junction bases with no gene match: 3. Germline V gives CDR1 SGDLS, CDR2 YYNGEE.